What follows describes a single T cell receptor (beta chain). Antigen specificity is unknown. Terminally differentiated effector memory CD45RA+ cells were excluded by CCR7 positive selection of CD45RO-negative cells. This record comes from a study of shared clonotypes between healthy human individuals. Study-level points and caveats: The study's rarefaction showed incomplete sorted-subset sequencing despite large depth. Genetic and exposure-history diversity was limited by the small donor number. Relative to memory subsets, naive subsets generally showed larger estimated richness.

Researchers divided each subset's genomic DNA evenly across several immunoSEQ plates. TCRdb's table, derived via immunoSEQ multiplex PCR, lists solely in-frame clones and lacks some. This table has about 1,900,000 clones, approximately 95% appearing once. Sequenced: naive CD8+ T cells sorted from blood. The clonotype comes from a man aged 18 to 35 in good health.

The CDR3 DNA is TGTGCCAGCAGCCCCGGATGGACGTCTCCCTACGAGCAGTACTTC. Protein: CASSPGWTSPYEQYF. The V call is TRBV7-2, the J call TRBJ2-7; no definite D call. Germline V gives CDR1 SGHTA, CDR2 FQGNSA. Deletions cut 5 bases from V and 2 bases from J, with 16 bases between. The CDR3 is 15 residues long.